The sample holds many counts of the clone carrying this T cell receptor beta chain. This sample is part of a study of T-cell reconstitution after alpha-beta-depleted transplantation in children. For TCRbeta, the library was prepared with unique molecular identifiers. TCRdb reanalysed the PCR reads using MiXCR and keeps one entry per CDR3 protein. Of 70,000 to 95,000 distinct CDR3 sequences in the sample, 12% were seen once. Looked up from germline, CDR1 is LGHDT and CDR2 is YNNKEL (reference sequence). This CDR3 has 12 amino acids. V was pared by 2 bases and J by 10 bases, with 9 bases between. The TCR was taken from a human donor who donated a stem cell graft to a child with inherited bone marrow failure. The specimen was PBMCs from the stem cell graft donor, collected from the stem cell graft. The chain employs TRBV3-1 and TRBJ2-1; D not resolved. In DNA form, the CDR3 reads TGTGCCAGCAGCCAACTAGGTTTAGAGCAGTTCTTC. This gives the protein CASSQLGLEQFF.